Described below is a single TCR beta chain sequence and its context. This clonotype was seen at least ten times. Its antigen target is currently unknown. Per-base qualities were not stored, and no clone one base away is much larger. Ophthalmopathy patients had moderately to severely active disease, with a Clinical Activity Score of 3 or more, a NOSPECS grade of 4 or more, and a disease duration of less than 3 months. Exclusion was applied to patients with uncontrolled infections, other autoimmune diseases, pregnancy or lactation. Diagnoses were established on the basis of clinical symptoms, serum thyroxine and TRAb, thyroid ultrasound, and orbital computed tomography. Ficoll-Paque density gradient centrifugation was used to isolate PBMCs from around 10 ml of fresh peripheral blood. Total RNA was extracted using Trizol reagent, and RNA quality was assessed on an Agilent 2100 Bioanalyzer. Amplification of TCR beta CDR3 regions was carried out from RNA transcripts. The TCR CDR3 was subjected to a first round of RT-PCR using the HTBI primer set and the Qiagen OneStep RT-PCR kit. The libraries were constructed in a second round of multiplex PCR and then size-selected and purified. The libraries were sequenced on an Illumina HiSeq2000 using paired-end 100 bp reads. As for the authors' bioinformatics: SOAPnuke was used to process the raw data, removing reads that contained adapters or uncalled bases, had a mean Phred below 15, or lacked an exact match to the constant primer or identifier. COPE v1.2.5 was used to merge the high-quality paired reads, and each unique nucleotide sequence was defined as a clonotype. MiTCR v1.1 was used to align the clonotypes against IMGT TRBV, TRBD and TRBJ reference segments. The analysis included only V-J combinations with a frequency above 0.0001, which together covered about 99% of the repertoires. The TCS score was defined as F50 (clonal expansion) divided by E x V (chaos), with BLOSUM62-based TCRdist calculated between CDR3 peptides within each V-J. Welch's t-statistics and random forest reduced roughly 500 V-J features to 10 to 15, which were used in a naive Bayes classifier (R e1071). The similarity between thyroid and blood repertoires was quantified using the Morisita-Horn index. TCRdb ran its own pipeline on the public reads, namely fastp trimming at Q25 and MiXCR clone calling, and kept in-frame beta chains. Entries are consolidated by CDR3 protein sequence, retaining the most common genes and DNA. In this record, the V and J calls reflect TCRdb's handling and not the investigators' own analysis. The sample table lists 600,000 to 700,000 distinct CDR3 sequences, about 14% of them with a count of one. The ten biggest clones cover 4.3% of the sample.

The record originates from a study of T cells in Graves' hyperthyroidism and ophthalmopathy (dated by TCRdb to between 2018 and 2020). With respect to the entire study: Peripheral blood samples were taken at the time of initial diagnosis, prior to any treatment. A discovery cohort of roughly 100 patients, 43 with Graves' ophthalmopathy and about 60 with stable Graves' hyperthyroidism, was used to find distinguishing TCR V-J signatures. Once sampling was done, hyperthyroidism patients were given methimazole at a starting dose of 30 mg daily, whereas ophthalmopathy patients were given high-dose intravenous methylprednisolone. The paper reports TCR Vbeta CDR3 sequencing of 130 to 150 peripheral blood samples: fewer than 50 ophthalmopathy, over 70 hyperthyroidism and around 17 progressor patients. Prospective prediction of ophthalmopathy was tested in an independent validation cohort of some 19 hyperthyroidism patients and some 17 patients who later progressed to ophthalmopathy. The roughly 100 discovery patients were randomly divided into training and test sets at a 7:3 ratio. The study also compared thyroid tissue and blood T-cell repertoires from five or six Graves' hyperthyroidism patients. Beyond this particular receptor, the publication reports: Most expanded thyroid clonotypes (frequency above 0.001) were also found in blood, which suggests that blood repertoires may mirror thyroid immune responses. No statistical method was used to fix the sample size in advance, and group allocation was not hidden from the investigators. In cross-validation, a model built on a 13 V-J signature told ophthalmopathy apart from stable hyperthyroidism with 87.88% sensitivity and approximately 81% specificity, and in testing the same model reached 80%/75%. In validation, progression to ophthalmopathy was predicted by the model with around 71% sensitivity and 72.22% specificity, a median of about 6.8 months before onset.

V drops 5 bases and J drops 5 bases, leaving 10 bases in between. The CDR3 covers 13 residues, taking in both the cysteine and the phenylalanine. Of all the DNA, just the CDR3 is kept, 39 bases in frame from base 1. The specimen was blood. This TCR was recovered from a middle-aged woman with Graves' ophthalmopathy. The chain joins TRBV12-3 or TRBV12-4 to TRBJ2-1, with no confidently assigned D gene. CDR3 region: CASSDRADNEQFF. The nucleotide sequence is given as TGTGCCAGCAGTGACCGGGCCGACAATGAGCAGTTCTTC.